The rows below give T cell receptor beta chains drawn from one sample of a study of T cells after yellow fever vaccination. TCRdb analysed the 5' RACE reads with MiXCR anew, one entry per CDR3 protein. The sample records 610,000 or so distinct CDR3 sequences, over 9% being singletons. The material was PBMCs, obtained on the day of the yellow fever booster vaccination. These receptors all come from a man aged 30 to 45 who received the YFV17D yellow fever vaccine. Both conserved end residues are part of each CDR3. Each record gives: V gene, J gene, CDR3 length, CDR3 protein.

TRBV10-2	TRBJ2-1	17	CASSSLGSAGGFDEQFF
TRBV20-1	TRBJ1-2	14	CSAAKQGTDYGYTF
TRBV7-9	TRBJ2-7	14	CASSLWRDPYEQYF
TRBV20-1	TRBJ1-1	14	CSALIGTAGNEAFF
TRBV20-1	TRBJ2-1	11	CSARVFNEQFF
TRBV28	TRBJ2-5	13	CASSLTSIETQYF
TRBV6-2/TRBV6-3	TRBJ1-5	14	CASSYMSSNQPQHF
TRBV6-2/TRBV6-3	TRBJ2-2	13	CASSSQGTGELFF
TRBV5-1	TRBJ2-7	13	CASRDRGSDEQYF
TRBV11-2	TRBJ2-5	14	CASSLAGVFETQYF
TRBV5-1	TRBJ1-2	14	CASSLGLDRAGYTF
TRBV20-1	TRBJ2-7	12	CSAKTATYEQYF
TRBV18	TRBJ2-7	14	CASSPSGPEGEQYF
TRBV5-6	TRBJ2-2	16	CASSLGAKWNTGELFF
TRBV6-5	TRBJ1-2	15	CASSYGRAGNYGYTF
TRBV20-1	TRBJ2-3	11	CSASSTSGRYF
TRBV28	TRBJ1-1	14	CASRPLPGGTEAFF
TRBV7-3	TRBJ2-2	15	CASSPAGGNTGELFF
TRBV4-3	TRBJ2-1	17	CASSQETSGWVLNEQFF
TRBV19	TRBJ2-7	15	CASSIGGGDSYEQYF
TRBV20-1	TRBJ2-1	13	CSVDSGRANEQFF
TRBV2	TRBJ2-3	14	CAYATSGSTDTQYF
TRBV7-8	TRBJ2-7	12	CASSATGGEQYF
TRBV5-5	TRBJ2-3	14	CASSRGPAEDTQYF
TRBV5-1	TRBJ1-1	14	CASSEQGVNTEAFF
TRBV19	TRBJ2-1	11	CATRGVHEQFF
TRBV6-2/TRBV6-3	TRBJ2-7	15	CASSYRGRPVYEQYF
TRBV11-2	TRBJ2-1	18	CASSPMGQSRGSYNEQFF
TRBV7-2	TRBJ2-3	14	CASLGGSSTDTQYF
TRBV4-3	TRBJ1-1	14	CASSQITRGTEAFF
TRBV5-1	TRBJ2-2	15	CASGVDRSSTGELFF
TRBV5-1	TRBJ2-5	14	CASSSNPSGTRPYF
TRBV29-1	TRBJ2-5	15	CSVASDMGSGETQYF
TRBV12-3/TRBV12-4	TRBJ2-6	18	CASSLSGTGGGRANVLTF
TRBV12-5	TRBJ1-2	13	CASGPGVRYGYTF
TRBV12-3/TRBV12-4	TRBJ1-3	14	CASRRQGTGNTIYF